The 20 T cell receptor beta chains in this list originate from one sample, sequenced in a study of CD8 T cells in ankylosing spondylitis. Findings and limits, study-wide: Ankylosing spondylitis blood seemed to carry a telltale TCR beta motif made of fewer than 10 highly homologous variants.

Using its own MiXCR run on the 5' RACE reads, TCRdb lists one record per CDR3 protein. In the table there are more than 100,000 distinct CDR3 sequences, 15% to 20% of which are singletons. No antigens are known for them. The sequenced sample was blood, either unsorted or a sorted T cell fraction (not recorded which). These receptors were taken from a male donor with ankylosing spondylitis.

This sequence joins TRBV4-1 and TRBJ2-3; D gene uncertain. There are 14 residues in the CDR3. The V gene's germline CDR1 is MGHRA and CDR2 YSYEKL. V was cut by 5 bases and J by 6 bases, with 15 bases left in between. The CDR3 coding sequence is TGCGCCAGCAGCGAACACCGGGCCCCGGATACGCAGTATTTT. Amino acids: CASSEHRAPDTQYF.

The J gene is TRBJ1-2, the V gene TRBV4-1; D perhaps matches TRBD1 (5 bases). This CDR3 has 13 amino acids. Germline CDR1 MGHRA, CDR2 YSYEKL. V lost 4 bases and J lost 2, with 8 bases in between. The CDR3 loop is CASSRGSNYGYTF. The CDR3 nucleotides read TGCGCCAGCAGCCGGGGGTCCAACTATGGCTACACCTTC.

This clonotype was found many times. At one end, the junction sequence differs from germline, possibly due to a read error. V and J are TRBV20-1 and TRBJ2-7; a possible D gene is TRBD2 (6 bases). Germline CDR1 and CDR2: DFQATT and SNEGSKA (reference sequence). The CDR3 loop spans 15 amino acids. The CDR3 sequence: CSARERGLGLYEQYF. CDR3 in DNA: TGCAGTGCAAGAGAGAGGGGACTGGGGCTCTACGAGCAGTACTTC.

The genes are TRBV27 and TRBJ2-5; D may correspond to TRBD1 or TRBD2 (5 bases each). The CDR3 spans 15 residues. V lost 4 bases, J lost 2 bases, and 14 bases lay in between. Looked up from germline, CDR1 is MNHEY and CDR2 is SMNVEV (reference sequence). The CDR3 is CASSSVRDVQETQYF. The CDR3 DNA reads as TGTGCCAGCAGTTCTGTCCGGGACGTTCAAGAGACCCAGTACTTC.

The sample holds many counts of this clonotype. V and J are TRBV27 and TRBJ2-1, with D unclear. This CDR3 is 13 amino acids long. Germline values: CDR1 MNHEY, CDR2 SMNVEV (reference sequence). V dropped 5 bases and J dropped 3 bases, with 8 bases sitting between them. In nucleotides, the CDR3 is TGTGCCAGCAGTCTAGTCGACTACAATGAGCAGTTCTTC. Amino acid sequence: CASSLVDYNEQFF.

The rearrangement uses TRBV6-5 and TRBJ2-3; 10 nucleotides align to TRBD1. CDR1 is MNHEY and CDR2 is SVGAGI in the germline V gene. This CDR3 is built from 18 residues. The trim removed 0 bases at V and 4 bases at J, leaving 10 bases unmatched. This CDR3 reads CASSYSRPGTGASDTQYF. CDR3 sequence (DNA): TGTGCCAGCAGTTACTCGAGGCCCGGGACAGGGGCGTCAGATACGCAGTATTTT.

This clonotype was found a few times. CDR3 coding DNA: TGTGCCAGCAGCGTAGGGGGTAGCGGGAGCTACGAGCAGTACTTC. It encodes CASSVGGSGSYEQYF. The V call is TRBV9, the J call TRBJ2-7; 9 bases fit TRBD2. With 0 bases clipped from V and 3 bases from J, the junction kept 4 bases outside the gene matches. The CDR3 extends over 15 amino acids. Germline lookup yields CDR1 SGDLS and CDR2 YYNGEE.

This clonotype was recorded a few times. The CDR3 nucleotides read TGTGCCAGCACATCCTTGGGACAGGTGATCGACGAGCAGTACTTC. Translated: CASTSLGQVIDEQYF. This chain links TRBV28 with TRBJ2-7; 8 nucleotides match TRBD1. Looked up from germline, CDR1 is MDHEN and CDR2 is SYDVKM. V shed 7 bases, J shed 5 bases, and the junction held 13 bases outside the gene matches. The CDR3 consists of 15 residues.

The gene calls are TRBV20-1 and TRBJ2-1, with D unclear. CDR1 DFQATT and CDR2 SNEGSKA come from the germline V gene (reference sequence). This CDR3 region has 14 residues. Between the trimmed V and J ends, which lost 2 bases and 6 bases, there was a span of 14 bases. In nucleotides, the CDR3 is TGCAGTGCTAGACTACCGGCCTTGAGCAATGAGCAGTTCTTC. It is translated as CSARLPALSNEQFF.

This clonotype showed up many times. The chain combines TRBV5-1 with TRBJ2-6, with D possibly TRBD1 on 6 matching bases. Germline V gene data show CDR1 as SGHRS and CDR2 as YFSETQ. The CDR3 is 15 amino acids. Trimming took 3 bases from V and 4 from J, leaving 11 bases between them. The CDR3 coding sequence is TGCGCCAGCAGCTATCGGACAGCCGGGGCCAACGTCCTGACTTTC. It is translated as CASSYRTAGANVLTF.

The rearrangement uses TRBV12-5 and TRBJ2-2; D call uncertain. Germline V lookup: CDR1 LGHNT, CDR2 FRNRAP. The CDR3 runs to 14 residues. Trimming left V 1 base short and J 1 base short, with 4 bases between. The CDR3 bases are TGTGCTAGTGGTTTGGCCGAGAACACCGGGGAGCTGTTTTTT. It translates to CASGLAENTGELFF.

The table lists this clonotype with a few counts. This chain connects TRBV27 to TRBJ2-2; 9 bases align to TRBD1. The ends lost 11 bases at V and 6 bases at J; junction bases unmatched: 4. Looked up from germline, CDR1 is MNHEY and CDR2 is SMNVEV (reference sequence). CDR3 length: 12 residues. For the CDR3, the DNA is TGTGCCGTACAGGGGGCGCCCGGGGAGCTGTTTTTT. The encoded protein is CAVQGAPGELFF.

The chain carries TRBV11-1 and TRBJ2-7; no reliable D call. V lost 3 bases, J lost 2 bases, and 11 bases lay in between. Germline V lookup: CDR1 SGHAT, CDR2 FQDESV (reference sequence). The CDR3 contains 14 residues. The CDR3 loop reads CASSFFGLTYEQYF. The CDR3 region has the DNA TGTGCCAGCAGCTTTTTCGGTCTTACCTACGAGCAGTACTTC.

This clonotype was detected ten times or more. The chain employs TRBV7-9 and TRBJ2-7; D may be TRBD1 or TRBD2 (5 bases each). The CDR3 runs to 15 residues. Germline V CDR1 and CDR2: SEHNR, FQNEAQ (reference sequence). Trimming pared 6 bases from V and 1 base from J, leaving 16 bases between. The CDR3 spells CASSSSSGPSYEQYF. The CDR3 region has the DNA TGTGCCAGCAGTTCTAGCTCGGGACCATCCTACGAGCAGTACTTC.

The CDR3 DNA sequence: TGTGCCAGCAGCCAAGGTCGAGGGACCCCCTACGAGCAGTACTTC. It is translated as CASSQGRGTPYEQYF. The rearrangement links TRBV14 to TRBJ2-7; D may match TRBD1 or TRBD2 (5 bases each). The V end lost 1 base, the J end lost 2 bases, and 12 bases lay between the germline ends. This CDR3 comprises 15 residues. The germline CDR1 and CDR2 sequences are SGHDN and FVKESK.

J is TRBJ2-7 and V is TRBV28, with TRBD1 matching over 9 bases. The junction had 7 bases not matched to a gene; V was cut back by 5 bases and J by 2 bases. This CDR3 is built from 15 residues. Germline CDR1 reads MDHEN; CDR2 reads SYDVKM. CDR3 sequence (DNA): TGTGCCAGCAGTCCATGGGACAGGGCGGCCTACGAGCAGTACTTC. It codes for CASSPWDRAAYEQYF. The full variable domain, in which reference TRBV28 and TRBJ2-7 provide the parts outside the CDR3, is DVKVTQSSRYLVKRTGEKVFLECVQDMDHENMFWYRQDPGLGLRLIYFSYDVKMKEKGDIPEGYSVSREKKERFSLILESASTNQTSMYLCASSPWDRAAYEQYFGPGTRLTVT.

The V call is TRBV29-1, the J call TRBJ2-1; TRBD1 agrees at 11 bases. The CDR3 has 15 residues. The V gene's germline CDR1 is SQVTM and CDR2 ANQGSEA. V was pared by 6 bases and J by 8 bases, with 12 bases of the junction left unmatched. The CDR3 sequence: CSVKTGTGGADEQFF. The CDR3 DNA reads as TGCAGCGTCAAAACCGGGACAGGGGGGGCCGATGAGCAGTTCTTC.

This clonotype was counted ten times or more. This chain connects TRBV6-1 to TRBJ2-1; possibly TRBD2 for D (6 bases). The CDR3 has 14 residues. The germline CDR1 and CDR2 sequences are MNHNS and SASEGT. Trimming took off 7 bases at V and 2 bases at J, with 12 bases between the two ends. The CDR3 region has the DNA TGTGCCAGCATCGGGGGAATTGCCTACAATGAGCAGTTCTTC. It is translated as CASIGGIAYNEQFF.

This clonotype was seen a handful of times. The chain carries TRBV9 and TRBJ2-1; 7 bases line up with TRBD2. Germline V gene data show CDR1 as SGDLS and CDR2 as YYNGEE. This CDR3 has 16 amino acids. Germline trimming cut 0 bases from V and 4 bases from J; bases unmatched to any gene: 7. CDR3 amino acids: CASSVVAAGAYNEQFF. The CDR3 coding sequence is TGTGCCAGCAGCGTAGTGGCGGCGGGAGCGTACAATGAGCAGTTCTTC.

The CDR3 sequence: CASSLSGLAGESYEQYF. The CDR3 DNA reads TGTGCCAGCAGTTTATCGGGACTAGCGGGAGAATCCTACGAGCAGTACTTC. This sequence joins TRBV27 and TRBJ2-7, with TRBD2 matching 14 bases. The J segment lost 1 base and the V segment lost 0 bases, leaving 2 bases of the junction unmatched. Germline V gene sequence: CDR1 MNHEY, CDR2 SMNVEV (reference sequence). The CDR3 has 17 amino acids.